What follows are 5 T cell receptor beta chains derived from one specimen sequenced in a study of cytomegalovirus exposure and HLA in healthy donors. Primers: 60 Vbeta forward and 13 Jbeta reverse. Profiled with immunoSEQ multiplex PCR; TCRdb holds only in-frame clones, not every one. Counted here are fewer than 200,000 clones, more than 65% occurring once; the ten biggest clones make up about 1.3%. Sequenced sample: PBMCs. The receptors shown here come from a woman in her forties or fifties in good health and CMV-seronegative.

V usage is TRBV28 and J usage is TRBJ2-7; D is possibly TRBD1 (6 bases). Germline CDR1 and CDR2: MDHEN and SYDVKM. V lost 4 bases and J 2 bases, leaving 9 bases between the germline ends. There are 13 residues in the CDR3. CDR3 amino acids: CASSWGLTYEQYF. The CDR3 DNA follows: TGTGCCAGCAGTTGGGGGCTAACCTACGAGCAGTACTTC.

The genes are TRBV5-4 and TRBJ1-2; D not resolved. CDR3 length: 14 residues. Looked up from germline, CDR1 is SGHNT and CDR2 is YYREEE (reference sequence). V dropped 2 bases and J dropped 2 bases, with 10 bases sitting between them. CDR3: CASSFGPENYGYTF. The CDR3, as DNA: TGTGCCAGCAGCTTCGGTCCGGAGAACTATGGCTACACCTTC.

The rearrangement links TRBV7-9 to TRBJ1-2; TRBD1 matches 9 bases. Trimming took 0 bases from V and 6 from J; bases not matched to a gene: 8. From germline, CDR1 is SEHNR and CDR2 FQNEAQ (reference sequence). The CDR3 runs to 16 residues. The CDR3 loop reads CASSLAPGQGRDGYTF. In DNA, the CDR3 is TGTGCCAGCAGCTTAGCTCCGGGACAGGGTCGTGATGGCTACACCTTC.

The CDR3 nucleotides are TGTGCCAGCAGTTCCCACAGGGACGAGCAGTACTTC. Amino acid sequence: CASSSHRDEQYF. This chain uses TRBV28 with TRBJ2-7; D may be TRBD1 (6 bases). With 4 bases removed from V and 5 bases from J, the gap between germline ends came to 9 bases. The V gene's germline CDR1 is MDHEN and CDR2 SYDVKM. This CDR3 contains 12 residues.

The genes are TRBV4-2 and TRBJ2-5, with 9 positions matching TRBD2. The junction had 3 bases not matched to a gene; V was cut back by 3 bases and J by 1 base. This CDR3 is 15 amino acids long. Germline V lookup: CDR1 LGHNA, CDR2 YNFKEQ. The CDR3 DNA follows: TGTGCCAGCAGCCACCCGACTAGCGGCCAAGAGACCCAGTACTTC. Residues: CASSHPTSGQETQYF.